This TCR beta chain was recorded in a study of response to subunit inactivated influenza vaccine. General study results and limits: Authors suggested that a seasonal influenza vaccination recruits few new T cells each time.

TCRdb recomputed calls from the RT-PCR reads with MiXCR, one row per CDR3 protein. The sample includes about 500,000 distinct CDR3 sequences, 6% to 9% of them seen just once. This clonotype was observed many times. The antigen is undetermined. With 2 bases removed from V and 3 bases from J, the gap between germline ends came to 17 bases. CDR1 and CDR2 (germline): KGHSH, LQKENI. The CDR3 totals 16 residues. This sequence joins TRBV18 and TRBJ2-7; TRBD1 is a possible D gene (7 bases). This clonotype was sampled from a man aged 50-75 years who received an inactivated influenza vaccine. This sample comprised PBMCs from blood, obtained roughly 24 months after vaccination. This CDR3 is CASSPSSRGVYYEQYF. As DNA, the CDR3 is TGTGCCAGCTCACCAAGTAGCAGGGGGGTCTACTACGAGCAGTACTTC. Drawing the rest from reference TRBV18 and TRBJ2-7, the complete variable domain is NAGVMQNPRHLVRRRGQEARLRCSPMKGHSHVYWYRQLPEEGLKFMVYLQKENIIDESGMPKERFSAEFPKEGPSILRIQQVVRGDSAAYFCASSPSSRGVYYEQYFGPGTRLTVT.